A single sample gave rise to the 27 T cell receptor beta chains below, sequenced in a study of blood T cell repertoires in COVID-19. This table comes from immunoSEQ multiplex PCR, and its TCRdb copy is limited to in-frame clones, with some not included. This table holds 200,000 to 250,000 clones, around four fifths found once. Material: peripheral blood. Receptors originate from a woman in her 70s with COVID-19, enrolled during active disease.

CDR3 DNA sequence: TGCAGCGCCGGAGGGGACAGGTCTGGAAACACCATATATTTT. The encoded protein is CSAGGDRSGNTIYF. The chain links TRBV29-1 to TRBJ1-3; 8 positions match TRBD1. After removal of 7 bases from V and 1 base from J, the junction contained 6 bases not matched to a gene. The CDR3 sequence is 14 residues long. Germline CDR1 is SQVTM and CDR2 is ANQGSEA.

The chain is built from TRBV19 and TRBJ1-2; possible D gene TRBD1, 5 bases. Germline V CDR1 and CDR2: LNHDA, SQIVND (reference sequence). CDR3 length: 11 residues. The V end was cut by 7 bases, the J end by 10 bases, with 13 bases between. The DNA for the CDR3 is TGTGCCAGTACCCCCGGACAAATCTACACCTTC. Residues: CASTPGQIYTF.

V gene TRBV24-1 combines with J gene TRBJ2-3; 9 bases are shared with TRBD2. This CDR3 region has 17 residues. The ends lost 1 base at V and 4 bases at J; junction bases unmatched: 8. Germline CDR1 and CDR2: KGHDR and SFDVKD. The CDR3 spells CATSDFGVAGVADTQYF. As DNA, the CDR3 is TGTGCCACCAGTGATTTCGGGGTAGCGGGAGTAGCAGATACGCAGTATTTT.

The chain joins TRBV3-1 (or the pseudogene TRBV3-2) to TRBJ2-7; no reliable D call. The V end was cut by 0 bases, the J end by 0 bases, with 12 bases between. Germline V gene data show CDR1 as LGHDT and CDR2 as YNNKEL (reference sequence). CDR3 length: 16 residues. CDR3 amino acids: CASSQDNVSSSYEQYF. In DNA, the CDR3 is TGTGCCAGCAGCCAAGACAACGTTAGCAGCTCCTACGAGCAGTACTTC.

This chain connects TRBV18 to TRBJ1-1, with 10 bases matching TRBD1. The CDR3 length is 15 residues. V gave up 6 bases and J gave up 0 bases; unmatched junction bases: 4. Germline values: CDR1 KGHSH, CDR2 LQKENI. This CDR3 is CASSGQGSMNTEAFF. The CDR3 region has the DNA TGTGCCAGCTCGGGACAGGGGTCGATGAACACTGAAGCTTTCTTT.

V and J are TRBV11-2 and TRBJ2-1, with D perhaps matching TRBD2 (6 bases). CDR1 is SGHAT, CDR2 FQNNGV, per germline. CDR3 length: 15 residues. V lost 4 bases, J lost 6 bases, and 16 bases lay in between. The CDR3 reads CASSSYSGLRNEQFF. The CDR3 DNA sequence: TGTGCCAGCAGCTCCTACTCGGGACTTCGCAATGAGCAGTTCTTC.

This clone appeared a single time. J is TRBJ2-1 and V is TRBV5-1, with D possibly TRBD2 on 6 matching bases. Deletions cut 3 bases from V and 7 bases from J, with 20 bases between. The CDR3 runs 16 residues. CDR1 and CDR2 (germline): SGHRS, YFSETQ. The CDR3 sequence is CASSSGFSGERNEQFF. The CDR3 DNA reads as TGCGCCAGCAGCTCGGGCTTTAGCGGAGAAAGGAATGAGCAGTTCTTC.

The chain couples TRBV19 to TRBJ2-2; D might be TRBD1 (7 bases). Trimming took off 5 bases at V and 6 bases at J, with 19 bases between the two ends. This CDR3 is built from 16 residues. The V gene's germline CDR1 is LNHDA and CDR2 SQIVND (reference sequence). The CDR3 sequence is CASSQPTGRRSGELFF. The CDR3 bases are TGTGCCAGTAGTCAACCGACAGGGAGGAGGTCCGGGGAGCTGTTTTTT.

The chain combines TRBV11-3 with TRBJ2-1, with 8 positions matching TRBD1. Germline V gene sequence: CDR1 SGHNT, CDR2 YENEEA. This CDR3 is built from 19 residues. V lost 5 bases, J lost 5 bases, and 20 bases stayed unmatched. In DNA form, the CDR3 reads TGTGCCAGCAGCGTCACGTGGGGACAGGATAAAATATGGGACAATGAGCAGTTCTTC. This sequence encodes CASSVTWGQDKIWDNEQFF.

This chain joins TRBV19 and TRBJ2-2, with D unresolved. CDR1 and CDR2 from the germline V gene are LNHDA and SQIVND (reference sequence). The CDR3 length is 14 residues. V lost 6 bases to trimming and J lost 4 bases, with 12 bases between them. The DNA of the CDR3 is TGTGCCAGTAGCCCATTGACGGGCACCGGGGAGCTGTTTTTT. The encoded protein is CASSPLTGTGELFF.

A note on this clone: A read error may account for a junction end that differs from germline. This chain's CDR3 is CASRLASGSDNEQFF. As DNA, the CDR3 is TGTGCCAGCAGATTGGCGAGCGGGAGTGACAATGAGCAGTTCTTC. This chain joins TRBV5-4 and TRBJ2-1, with TRBD2 matching over 8 bases. This CDR3 is built from 15 residues. The V gene's germline CDR1 is SGHNT and CDR2 YYREEE (reference sequence).

This clone appeared once. V usage is TRBV6-5 and J usage is TRBJ1-6; TRBD1 is a possible D gene (6 bases). CDR1 and CDR2 (germline): MNHEY, SVGAGI. The CDR3 length is 16 residues. Between the trimmed V and J ends, which lost 0 bases and 9 bases, there was a span of 15 bases. Here the CDR3 DNA reads TGTGCCAGCAGTTACTCCCAACAGGGAATGGTTTCACCCCTCCACTTT. This codes for CASSYSQQGMVSPLHF.

The V gene is TRBV20-1, the J gene TRBJ1-2; 7 bases agree with TRBD1. J lost 8 bases, V lost 5 bases, and 14 bases had no gene match. The germline CDR1 and CDR2 sequences are DFQATT and SNEGSKA (reference sequence). The CDR3 length is 14 residues. The CDR3 coding sequence is TGCAGTGCTGGTGTAAGGGGGCGAGGAGAAGGCTACACCTTC. Translating gives CSAGVRGRGEGYTF.

To note about this clone: This sample includes further DNA sequences coding for the same CDR3. The V call is TRBV18, the J call TRBJ1-1, with D possibly being TRBD1 (5 bases). Trimming stripped 6 bases from V and 2 bases from J, with 10 bases between. Per germline, CDR1 KGHSH and CDR2 LQKENI. The CDR3 covers 13 residues. The DNA of the CDR3 is TGTGCCAGCTCGCCGACAGTTAACACTGAAGCTTTCTTT. The encoded protein is CASSPTVNTEAFF.

This chain connects TRBV5-1 to TRBJ1-3; the D is unclear. CDR1 and CDR2 from the germline V gene are SGHRS and YFSETQ. This CDR3 is 16 amino acids long. V lost 4 bases and J lost 5, with 19 bases in between. CDR3 region: CASSTETPPYRNTIYF. The CDR3 DNA sequence: TGCGCCAGCAGCACCGAGACTCCACCGTACCGAAACACCATATATTTT. Full variable domain (remainder filled in from reference TRBV5-1 and TRBJ1-3): KAGVTQTPRYLIKTRGQQVTLSCSPISGHRSVSWYQQTPGQGLQFLFEYFSETQRNKGNFPGRFSGRQFSNSRSEMNVSTLELGDSALYLCASSTETPPYRNTIYFGEGSWLTVV.

This chain links TRBV29-1 with TRBJ2-3; tentative D call: TRBD1 (6 bases). The V gene's germline CDR1 is SQVTM and CDR2 ANQGSEA. The ends were cut back, 8 bases at V and 4 bases at J, with 13 bases in the middle. The CDR3 length is 12 residues. The CDR3 sequence is CSTSTGSDTQYF. The CDR3 DNA sequence: TGCAGCACGTCTACAGGGTCAGATACGCAGTATTTT.

V is TRBV14 and J is TRBJ1-2, with D uncertain. The V end lost 0 bases, the J end lost 5 bases, and 13 bases lay between the germline ends. Germline V gene data show CDR1 as SGHDN and CDR2 as FVKESK. The CDR3 sequence is 15 residues long. In DNA, the CDR3 is TGTGCCAGCAGCCAAGAGAGCCGATACCCTTATGGCTACACCTTC. It translates to CASSQESRYPYGYTF.

The V gene is TRBV5-4, the J gene TRBJ1-2, with a weak D call TRBD1 (5 bases). Germline V CDR1 and CDR2: SGHNT, YYREEE (reference sequence). V dropped 1 base and J dropped 2 bases, with 18 bases sitting between them. This CDR3 spans 17 amino acids. The CDR3 region is CASSLQAGGGSNYGYTF. The CDR3 DNA follows: TGTGCCAGCAGCTTGCAGGCAGGCGGGGGGTCCAACTATGGCTACACCTTC.

The genes are TRBV28 and TRBJ2-7; 8 bases are shared with TRBD1. Germline CDR1 and CDR2: MDHEN and SYDVKM. The CDR3 has 15 amino acids. The V gene end was trimmed by 8 bases and the J gene end by 4 bases; junction bases not matched to a gene: 13. The CDR3 DNA sequence: TGTGCCAGCGGGACTCCCGGACAGGGTCCTTACGAGCAGTACTTC. Its protein product is CASGTPGQGPYEQYF.

This clone has more than one count but fewer than ten. The chain recombines TRBV28 with TRBJ1-2, with D unclear. Germline V gene data show CDR1 as MDHEN and CDR2 as SYDVKM. Trimming removed 4 bases at V and 8 bases at J, with 8 bases between. CDR3 size: 11 residues. As DNA, the CDR3 is TGTGCCAGCAGTTCCGTTAGCGGCTACACCTTC. This encodes CASSSVSGYTF.

The rearrangement uses TRBV27 and TRBJ2-7, with D unclear. CDR1 is MNHEY, CDR2 SMNVEV, per germline (reference sequence). The V and J ends lost 2 bases and 4 bases respectively, with 12 bases between them. The CDR3 totals 14 residues. The CDR3 loop is CASSLKVTGYEQYF. The CDR3 nucleotides are TGTGCCAGCAGTTTAAAGGTTACGGGTTACGAGCAGTACTTC.

The V gene is TRBV7-8, the J gene TRBJ1-4, with D possibly being TRBD1 (5 bases). The CDR3 runs to 14 residues. V shed 5 bases and J shed 7 bases, with 14 bases lying between them. The germline V gene encodes CDR1 SGHVS and CDR2 FQNEAQ. CDR3 DNA: TGTGCCAGCAGCCCCCGGGACTTCGTTGAAAAACTGTTTTTT. This encodes CASSPRDFVEKLFF.

The V call is TRBV27, the J call TRBJ1-6, with unresolved D. V was clipped by 4 bases and J by 9 bases, with 10 bases between them. Germline V lookup: CDR1 MNHEY, CDR2 SMNVEV (reference sequence). This CDR3 has 13 residues. The CDR3 nucleotides are TGTGCCAGCAGTTCCAGGTTGGGTTCACCCCTCCACTTT. Translating it yields CASSSRLGSPLHF.

This sequence joins TRBV29-1 and TRBJ2-5, with a possible D match to TRBD2 (10 bases). Germline CDR1 is SQVTM and CDR2 is ANQGSEA. The CDR3 is 16 residues long. CDR3: CTISGLATGGQETQYF. The CDR3 region has the DNA TGCACGATATCGGGACTAGCGACAGGGGGGCAAGAGACCCAGTACTTC.

This clone was recorded only once. The chain carries TRBV24-1 and TRBJ2-1; 10 bases match TRBD2. The ends lost 2 bases at V and 3 bases at J; junction bases unmatched: 3. In germline, CDR1 is KGHDR, CDR2 SFDVKD. The CDR3 contains 16 residues. In DNA form, the CDR3 reads TGTGCCACCAGTGATTCCAGCGGGAGGGACTACAATGAGCAGTTCTTC. Protein product: CATSDSSGRDYNEQFF.

In DNA form, the CDR3 reads TGTGCCAGCAGCTTAGTCGGCACAGATACGCAGTATTTT. Its translation: CASSLVGTDTQYF. The chain couples TRBV7-9 to TRBJ2-3; D not certain. Trimming stripped 1 base from V and 1 base from J, with 3 bases between. Looked up from germline, CDR1 is SEHNR and CDR2 is FQNEAQ (reference sequence). The CDR3 spans 13 residues.

The gene calls are TRBV5-8 and TRBJ1-1, with D perhaps TRBD1 (6 bases). Trimming left V 6 bases short and J 4 bases short, with 19 bases between. The CDR3 extends over 15 amino acids. Germline V gives CDR1 SGHTS, CDR2 YDEGEE. The CDR3 sequence: CASTLARGRATEAFF. In nucleotides, the CDR3 is TGTGCCAGCACCTTAGCCAGGGGTCGGGCCACTGAAGCTTTCTTT.